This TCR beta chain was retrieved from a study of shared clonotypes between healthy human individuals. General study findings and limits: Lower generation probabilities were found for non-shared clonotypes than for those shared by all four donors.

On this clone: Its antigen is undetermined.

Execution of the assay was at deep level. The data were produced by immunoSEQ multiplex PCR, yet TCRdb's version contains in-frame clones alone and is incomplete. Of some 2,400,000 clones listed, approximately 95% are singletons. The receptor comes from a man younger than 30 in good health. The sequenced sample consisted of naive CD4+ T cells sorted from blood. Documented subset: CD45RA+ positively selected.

CDR3 in amino acids: CASLPATPSYEQYF. DNA for the CDR3: TGTGCCAGCCTCCCCGCCACCCCATCCTACGAGCAGTACTTC. The chain employs TRBV28 and TRBJ2-7, with D hard to call. Germline CDR1 is MDHEN and CDR2 is SYDVKM. CDR3 length: 14 residues. V gave up 8 bases and J gave up 1 base, with 15 bases separating them. Full variable domain (rest looked up from reference TRBV28 and TRBJ2-7): DVKVTQSSRYLVKRTGEKVFLECVQDMDHENMFWYRQDPGLGLRLIYFSYDVKMKEKGDIPEGYSVSREKKERFSLILESASTNQTSMYLCASLPATPSYEQYFGPGTRLTVT.